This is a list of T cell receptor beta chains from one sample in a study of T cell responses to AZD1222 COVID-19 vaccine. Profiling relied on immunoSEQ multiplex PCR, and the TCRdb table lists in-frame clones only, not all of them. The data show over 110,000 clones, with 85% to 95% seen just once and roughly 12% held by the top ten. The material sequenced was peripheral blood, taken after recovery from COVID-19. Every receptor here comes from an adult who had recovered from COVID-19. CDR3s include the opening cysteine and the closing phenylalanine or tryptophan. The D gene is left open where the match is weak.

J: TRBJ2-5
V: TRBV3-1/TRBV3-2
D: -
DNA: TGTGCCAGCAGCCCGAATGGGGAGACCCAGTACTTC
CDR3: CASSPNGETQYF

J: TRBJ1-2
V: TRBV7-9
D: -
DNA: TGTGCCAGCAGCTTAGATCCTAACTATGGCTACACCTTC
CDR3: CASSLDPNYGYTF

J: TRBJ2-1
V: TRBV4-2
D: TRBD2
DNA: TGTGCCAGCACCGTCACCCCTCTAGCGGGAGAGGGGAATGAGCAGTTCTTC
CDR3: CASTVTPLAGEGNEQFF

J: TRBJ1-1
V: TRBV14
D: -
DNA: TGTGCCAGCAGCCCGGGAGGGACTGAAGCTTTCTTT
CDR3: CASSPGGTEAFF

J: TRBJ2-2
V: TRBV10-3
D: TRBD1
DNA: TGTGCCATCAGGCCAGACAGGGCCGGGGAGCTGTTTTTT
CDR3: CAIRPDRAGELFF

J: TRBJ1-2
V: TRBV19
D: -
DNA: TGTGCCAGTAGTTACACCGGCTATGGCTACACCTTC
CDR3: CASSYTGYGYTF

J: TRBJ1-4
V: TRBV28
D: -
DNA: TGTGCCAGCAGGTTAAGGGGACCTCACTTGGGCGAAAAACTGTTTTTT
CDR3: CASRLRGPHLGEKLFF

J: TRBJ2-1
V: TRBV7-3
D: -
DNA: TGTGCCAGCAGCTTAGATGGACTCATATACAATGAGCAGTTCTTC
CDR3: CASSLDGLIYNEQFF

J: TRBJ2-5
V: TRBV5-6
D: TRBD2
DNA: TGTGCCAGCAGCTTGGTAGCGGGAGGGAAAGAGACCCAGTACTTC
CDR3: CASSLVAGGKETQYF

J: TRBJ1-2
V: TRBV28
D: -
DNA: TGTGCCAGCAAGGCGGGGGACTATGGCTACACCTTC
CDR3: CASKAGDYGYTF

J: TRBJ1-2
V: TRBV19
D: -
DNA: TGTGCCAGTAGGTATCGACAGAACTATGGCTACACCTTC
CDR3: CASRYRQNYGYTF

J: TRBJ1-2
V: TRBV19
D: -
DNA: TGTGCCAGTAAATTTCCGGGCCCAGTTGTCGGCTACACCTTC
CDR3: CASKFPGPVVGYTF

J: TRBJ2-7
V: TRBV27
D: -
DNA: TGTGCCAGCAGTTTAGGCAGGGCCTACGAGCAGTACTTC
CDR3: CASSLGRAYEQYF

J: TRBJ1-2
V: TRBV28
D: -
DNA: TGTGCCAGCAGCGCGGTGTATGGCTACACCTTC
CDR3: CASSAVYGYTF

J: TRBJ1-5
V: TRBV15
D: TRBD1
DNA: TGTGCCACCAGCAGGAAGAGGACAGGGGGCAATCAGCCCCAGCATTTT
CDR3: CATSRKRTGGNQPQHF

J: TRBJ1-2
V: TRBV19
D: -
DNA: TGTGCCAGTAGTATAGTAGTCACAGCGGGGGATTATGGCTACACCTTC
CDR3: CASSIVVTAGDYGYTF

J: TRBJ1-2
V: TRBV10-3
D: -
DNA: TGTGCCATCAGTGAGTTCCCCCCTCGGATAATCGACTATGGCTACACCTTC
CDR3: CAISEFPPRIIDYGYTF

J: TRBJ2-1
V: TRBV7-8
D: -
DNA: TGTGCCAGCAGCTTAGGACTAGGGACCTACAATGAGCAGTTCTTC
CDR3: CASSLGLGTYNEQFF

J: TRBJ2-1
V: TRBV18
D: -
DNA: TGTGCCAGCTCACCATTTCAGACGAGCTCCTACAATGAGCAGTTCTTC
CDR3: CASSPFQTSSYNEQFF

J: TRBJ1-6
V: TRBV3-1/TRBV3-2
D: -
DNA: TGTGCCAGCACCCCCTCCAGGTCCTATAATTCACCCCTCCACTTT
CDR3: CASTPSRSYNSPLHF

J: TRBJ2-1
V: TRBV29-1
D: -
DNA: TGCAGCGTACAACGGGGGACGGGACCCTACAATGAGCAGTTCTTC
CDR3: CSVQRGTGPYNEQFF

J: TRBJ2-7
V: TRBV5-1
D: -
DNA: TGCGCCAGCAGCCCAGGGGGGGACTTTCACTACGAGCAGTACTTC
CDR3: CASSPGGDFHYEQYF